The 7 T cell receptor beta chains given below trace back to one sample, sequenced in a study of breast tumors, draining lymph nodes, adjacent tissues. Samples came from axillary lymph nodes draining the breast cancer. A single record per CDR3 protein comes from TCRdb applying MiXCR to the multiplex PCR reads. The sample holds 150,000 to 250,000 distinct CDR3 sequences; around a third are singletons and the top ten take approximately 4.3%. Sequencing was carried out using axillary lymph node tissue. All receptors derive from a female donor with breast cancer. Some clones in this sample may be carry-over from other donors' samples.

Comment on this clonotype: A much more abundant neighbour one base away suggests this may be a read error. The chain joins TRBV10-2 to TRBJ2-1, with D unresolved. The CDR3 sequence is 13 residues long. The germline gives CDR1 WSHSY, CDR2 SAAADI. CDR3 region: CASSRVSYNGQFF. The CDR3 nucleotides are TGCGCCAGCAGCCGGGTCTCCTACAATGGGCAGTTCTTC.

The chain is built from TRBV20-1 and TRBJ1-6; TRBD1 might be the D (6 bases). Germline lookup yields CDR1 DFQATT and CDR2 SNEGSKA (reference sequence). CDR3 length: 17 residues. V shed 3 bases and J shed 7 bases, with 22 bases lying between them. The CDR3 is CSARRTAPTTLNSPLHF. The CDR3 nucleotides are TGCAGTGCTAGGAGGACAGCGCCCACAACCCTGAATTCACCCCTCCACTTT.

As regards this clonotype: Because the CDR3's place on the DNA is in doubt, the DNA is left out and the CDR3 is given as listed by TCRdb. This chain uses TRBV10-1 with TRBJ2-3; TRBD2 is the table's D call, not checked against the DNA. Germline CDR1 and CDR2: WNHNN and SYGVQD (reference sequence). The CDR3 region is 15 residues in length, termini included. The CDR3 region is CACSARTSGTDTQYF.

Many counts were recorded for this clonotype. This chain joins TRBV20-1 and TRBJ2-6, with D perhaps TRBD2 (7 bases). The CDR3 totals 17 residues. The V end was cut by 5 bases, the J end by 1 base, with 18 bases between. Germline V gives CDR1 DFQATT, CDR2 SNEGSKA (reference sequence). In nucleotides, the CDR3 is TGCAGTGCTGCCAAGGGGGGGACCATGTCTGGGGCCAACGTCCTGACTTTC. This translates into CSAAKGGTMSGANVLTF.

The chain employs TRBV7-3 and TRBJ2-7, with unresolved D. The V gene lost 4 bases and the J gene lost 3 bases, with 4 bases spanning the gap. CDR1 is SGHTA, CDR2 FQGTGA, per germline. The CDR3 sequence is 11 residues long. The CDR3 loop is CASSSRYEQYV. CDR3 DNA: TGTGCCAGCAGCTCCCGCTACGAGCAGTACGTC.

The chain is built from TRBV5-1 and TRBJ2-2; tentative D call: TRBD1 (5 bases). This CDR3 spans 15 amino acids. Germline V CDR1 and CDR2: SGHRS, YFSETQ. The ends were cut back, 2 bases at V and 4 bases at J, with 12 bases in the middle. As DNA, the CDR3 is TGCGCCAGCAGCTTTTACCAGGGCGGCACCGGGGAGCTGTTTTTT. This gives the protein CASSFYQGGTGELFF.

This clonotype turned up a few times. At one of its ends the junction is not consistent with the germline gene, which may arise from a read error. V usage is TRBV5-1 and J usage is TRBJ1-1; the match to TRBD1 covers 7 bases. Germline V lookup: CDR1 SGHRS, CDR2 YFSETQ. This CDR3 contains 14 residues. In DNA form, the CDR3 reads TGTGCCAGCAGTCCAACAGGGGTAAACACTGAAGCTTTCTTT. This codes for CASSPTGVNTEAFF.